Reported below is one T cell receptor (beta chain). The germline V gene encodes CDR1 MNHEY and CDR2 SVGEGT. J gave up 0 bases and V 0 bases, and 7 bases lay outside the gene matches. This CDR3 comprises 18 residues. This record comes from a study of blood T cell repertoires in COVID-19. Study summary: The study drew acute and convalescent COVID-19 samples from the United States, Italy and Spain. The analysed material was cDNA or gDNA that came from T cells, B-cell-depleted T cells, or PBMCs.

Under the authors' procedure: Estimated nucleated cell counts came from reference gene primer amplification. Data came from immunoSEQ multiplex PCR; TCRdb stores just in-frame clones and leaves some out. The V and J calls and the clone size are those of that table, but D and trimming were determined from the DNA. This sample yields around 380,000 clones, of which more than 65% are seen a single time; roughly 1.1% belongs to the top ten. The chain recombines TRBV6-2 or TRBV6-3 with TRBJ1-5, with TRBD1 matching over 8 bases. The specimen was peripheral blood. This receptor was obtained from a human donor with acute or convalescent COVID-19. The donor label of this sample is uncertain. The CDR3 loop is CASSYSGTGHYSNQPQHF. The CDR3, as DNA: TGTGCCAGCAGTTACTCTGGGACAGGTCACTATAGCAATCAGCCCCAGCATTTT.